This T cell receptor (beta chain) was identified in a study of T-cell memory formation after mild COVID-19 (dated by TCRdb to about 2021). With respect to the entire study: Most TCR sequence clusters were specific to one of the two donors. The cohort comprised two young, previously healthy adult volunteers, one female and one male. Longitudinal TCRalpha and TCRbeta repertoire sequencing tracked T-cell clones expanding and contracting after mild COVID-19 in two donors.

Ficoll-Paque density gradient centrifugation was used to isolate PBMCs. Including cysteine and phenylalanine, the CDR3 has 13 amino acids. Only CDR3 DNA is held: 39 bases, read in frame from base 1. The junction shows trimming of 6 bases on V and 0 bases on J, plus 9 bases between the germline ends. Sequences DFQATT (CDR1) and SNEGSKA (CDR2) are obtained from the germline V gene (reference sequence). The investigation overall reported the following: Clones that contracted from day 15 to 85 showed balanced CD4/CD8 phenotypes, whereas a second wave of clones that expanded from day 15 to 37 leaned towards CD4+. The detection of some responding clones in pre-infection memory suggests that pre-existing cross-reactive memory T cells joined the SARS-CoV-2 response. Contracting CD4+ clones were located mainly in the CM and EM memory subsets, whereas CD8+ clones were found to be enriched in EMRA. Whether the second-wave clones peaking on day 37 were SARS-CoV-2 specific was not confirmed. The study included only two mild cases, and larger cohorts that include severe cases with pre-infection samples were judged to be necessary.

To note about this clonotype: No antigen is known for it. No much larger clone is present one base from it, and per-base qualities are unavailable.

TCRdb records Illumina NovaSeq 6000 as the sequencer. TCRalpha and TCRbeta cDNA libraries were built by 5'RACE with constant-segment primers, adding sample barcodes and unique molecular identifiers. Trizol reagent was used to extract RNA from every sample. The libraries were amplified in two PCR steps, and the second step added a second sample barcode and Illumina TruSeq adapters. Libraries were sequenced on an Illumina NovaSeq with 2 x 150 bp paired-end reads. The original pipeline was this. Reads were demultiplexed and collapsed into UMI-guided consensus sequences with migec v1.2.7. With mixcr v2.1.11, UMI consensuses were aligned to TRA and TRB V and J templates and assembled into clonotypes. A clonotype was counted as expanded or contracted only when both edgeR and NoisET called the clonotype significant, with the noise models trained on biological replicates. For edgeR calls, a false discovery rate-adjusted p below 0.01 and a log2 fold-change threshold of 1 were applied. As an exploratory analysis of dynamics, max-normalized trajectories of the 1000 most abundant clonotypes were examined by PCA with hierarchical clustering. The CD4 or CD8 phenotype of responding clones was assigned using the separately sequenced CD4+ and CD8+ repertoires. Through fastp at Q25 and MiXCR, TCRdb rebuilt clones from the public reads, retaining in-frame beta chains. Rows with one shared CDR3 protein collapse into an entry with the most common genes and DNA. The V and J calls were determined by TCRdb, not by the authors. Across this sample there are about 260,000 distinct CDR3 sequences, with 16% seen only once. The ten largest account for more than 20% of the sample.

Sample: PBMCs or a T cell subset sorted from them (not recorded which). Rearrangement joined TRBV20-1 to TRBJ1-3; the D gene cannot be resolved reliably. The clonotype was recovered from a man younger than 30 who had mild COVID-19 (a few samples of this study predate the infection). The sample titles of this study are shuffled in the database, so cell type and time point are left out; the donor was told from shared clones. The CDR3 region reads CSAEKLSGNTIYF. In nucleotide form, the sequence is TGCAGTGCCGAGAAGCTCTCTGGAAACACCATATATTTT.